This entry lists 23 T cell receptor beta chains sequenced from one sample in a study of blood T cell repertoires in COVID-19. Here immunoSEQ multiplex PCR was the method, and the copy in TCRdb shows in-frame clones only, minus some. The sample includes roughly 140,000 clones, approximately 87% of them seen just once. Sequenced sample: PBMCs or T cells enriched from blood (not recorded which). The receptors originated from a man aged 50-60 years in a cohort exposed to, infected with or recovered from COVID-19 (not recorded which).

This rearrangement joins TRBV6-6 to TRBJ2-7; D unresolved. Germline CDR1 is MNHNY and CDR2 is SVGAGI (reference sequence). V was trimmed by 2 bases and J by 2 bases, leaving 7 bases between them. CDR3 length equals 13 residues. Written as DNA, the CDR3 is TGTGCCAGCAGTTACCCACCAGCCTACGAGCAGTACTTC. It encodes CASSYPPAYEQYF.

This chain links TRBV10-3 with TRBJ1-2; 8 bases match TRBD1. Germline V lookup: CDR1 ENHRY, CDR2 SYGVKD. With V trimmed by 8 bases and J by 2 bases, 10 bases remained unmatched. CDR3 length equals 15 residues. In DNA, the CDR3 is TGTGCCATCCACACAGGGGGGGTACTCAACTATGGCTACACCTTC. Protein product: CAIHTGGVLNYGYTF.

V usage is TRBV5-4 and J usage is TRBJ1-1; 8 nucleotides align to TRBD1. This CDR3 has 15 residues. J gave up 0 bases and V 3 bases, and 4 bases lay outside the gene matches. Looked up from germline, CDR1 is SGHNT and CDR2 is YYREEE (reference sequence). The CDR3 DNA reads as TGTGCCAGCAGCTGGAGGACAGGGATGAACACTGAAGCTTTCTTT. It is translated as CASSWRTGMNTEAFF. The full variable domain, completed using reference TRBV5-4 and TRBJ1-1, is ETGVTQSPTHLIKTRGQQVTLRCSSQSGHNTVSWYQQALGQGPQFIFQYYREEENGRGNFPPRFSGLQFPNYSSELNVNALELDDSALYLCASSWRTGMNTEAFFGQGTRLTVV.

The CDR3 here is CSASQAQYF. CDR3 sequence (DNA): TGCAGTGCTAGCCAGGCCCAGTACTTC. The chain has TRBV20-1 and TRBJ2-5; the D is unclear. V gave up 3 bases and J gave up 9 bases, with 5 bases separating them. The CDR3 has 9 residues. CDR1 and CDR2 (germline): DFQATT, SNEGSKA (reference sequence).

The rearrangement uses TRBV5-1 and TRBJ1-6; perhaps TRBD1 as D (6 bases). V lost 2 bases and J 10 bases, leaving 10 bases between the germline ends. CDR3 size: 13 residues. Germline V gene sequence: CDR1 SGHRS, CDR2 YFSETQ. CDR3 coding DNA: TGCGCCAGCAGCTTTAACAGGGAATCACCCCTCCACTTT. Translating gives CASSFNRESPLHF.

The chain uses TRBV19 and TRBJ2-2; D may be TRBD2 (5 bases). V dropped 7 bases and J dropped 7 bases, with 16 bases sitting between them. The CDR3 loop spans 14 amino acids. The germline gives CDR1 LNHDA, CDR2 SQIVND (reference sequence). CDR3 sequence reads: CASIRIGGGGELFF. CDR3 DNA sequence: TGTGCCAGTATTAGAATAGGAGGAGGCGGGGAGCTGTTTTTT. Complete variable domain (other parts from reference TRBV19 and TRBJ2-2): DGGITQSPKYLFRKEGQNVTLSCEQNLNHDAMYWYRQDPGQGLRLIYYSQIVNDFQKGDIAEGYSVSREKKESFPLTVTSAQKNPTAFYLCASIRIGGGGELFFGEGSRLTVL.

The V call is TRBV5-4, the J call TRBJ2-7; TRBD2 agrees at 14 bases. The junction had 5 bases not matched to a gene; V was cut back by 3 bases and J by 6 bases. Germline CDR1 SGHNT, CDR2 YYREEE (reference sequence). This CDR3 has 15 amino acids. The CDR3 loop reads CASSWGLAGVGEQYF. DNA of the CDR3: TGTGCCAGCAGCTGGGGACTAGCGGGGGTCGGCGAGCAGTACTTC.

The CDR3 loop reads CASSFPGGWDEKLFF. The CDR3 region has the DNA TGTGCCAGCAGTTTCCCAGGGGGGTGGGATGAAAAACTGTTTTTT. The chain is built from TRBV28 and TRBJ1-4; 7 bases agree with TRBD1. The CDR3 spans 15 residues. J gave up 6 bases and V 3 bases, and 7 bases lay outside the gene matches. The germline V gene encodes CDR1 MDHEN and CDR2 SYDVKM.

This chain connects TRBV5-1 to TRBJ2-3, with 9 bases identical to TRBD1. CDR3 length: 16 residues. Germline-derived CDR1 and CDR2 are SGHRS and YFSETQ. With 0 bases clipped from V and 0 bases from J, the junction kept 2 bases outside the gene matches. The CDR3 nucleotides are TGCGCCAGCAGCTTGGTACAGGGGGCTAGCACAGATACGCAGTATTTT. It yields the protein CASSLVQGASTDTQYF.

V usage is TRBV5-6 and J usage is TRBJ1-2; 7 bases match TRBD1. Germline-derived CDR1 and CDR2 are SGHDT and YYEEEE. V shed 2 bases and J 6 bases; nucleotides not matched to a gene: 4. This CDR3 region has 13 residues. The CDR3 sequence is CASSLATGNGYTF. The CDR3 region has the DNA TGTGCCAGCAGCTTAGCGACAGGGAATGGCTACACCTTC.

This rearrangement joins TRBV7-2 to TRBJ2-2; D is undetermined. This CDR3 is built from 12 residues. The V and J ends lost 5 bases and 6 bases respectively, with 7 bases between them. The V gene's germline CDR1 is SGHTA and CDR2 FQGNSA. The CDR3 nucleotides read TGTGCCAGCAGCACAACCCCCGGGGAGCTGTTTTTT. Protein sequence: CASSTTPGELFF. The full variable domain, in which reference TRBV7-2 and TRBJ2-2 provide the parts outside the CDR3, is GAGVSQSPSNKVTEKGKDVELRCDPISGHTALYWYRQSLGQGLEFLIYFQGNSAPDKSGLPSDRFSAERTGGSVSTLTIQRTQQEDSAVYLCASSTTPGELFFGEGSRLTVL.

This chain joins TRBV6-5 and TRBJ2-1; 7 positions agree with TRBD1. CDR3 length equals 14 residues. The germline V gene encodes CDR1 MNHEY and CDR2 SVGAGI. Trimming took 6 bases from V and 4 from J; bases not matched to a gene: 6. For the CDR3, the DNA is TGTGCCAGCAGACTTACGACAGGGTACAATGAGCAGTTCTTC. Encoded protein: CASRLTTGYNEQFF.

The chain uses TRBV7-2 and TRBJ2-7, with 11 bases matching TRBD2. CDR3 length: 16 residues. Germline-derived CDR1 and CDR2 are SGHTA and FQGNSA. Germline trimming cut 7 bases from V and 6 bases from J; bases unmatched to any gene: 14. In DNA, the CDR3 is TGTGCCAGCATTCCCCAGATAGCGGGGGGGGGCGTCGAGCAGTACTTC. Translation: CASIPQIAGGGVEQYF. Based on the CDR3 plus reference TRBV7-2 and TRBJ2-7, the full variable domain is GAGVSQSPSNKVTEKGKDVELRCDPISGHTALYWYRQSLGQGLEFLIYFQGNSAPDKSGLPSDRFSAERTGGSVSTLTIQRTQQEDSAVYLCASIPQIAGGGVEQYFGPGTRLTVT.

This clone is a singleton in its sample. V and J are TRBV7-3 and TRBJ2-3; 7 positions match TRBD1. The germline V gene encodes CDR1 SGHTA and CDR2 FQGTGA. The CDR3 loop spans 15 amino acids. V lost 2 bases and J lost 2; bases outside the gene matches: 4. DNA for the CDR3: TGTGCCAGCAGCTTAGAGGGGGCGGTCACAGATACGCAGTATTTT. Its translation: CASSLEGAVTDTQYF. Full variable domain (outside the CDR3, taken from reference TRBV7-3 and TRBJ2-3): GAGVSQTPSNKVTEKGKYVELRCDPISGHTALYWYRQSLGQGPEFLIYFQGTGAADDSGLPNDRFFAVRPEGSVSTLKIQRTERGDSAVYLCASSLEGAVTDTQYFGPGTRLTVL.

V is TRBV4-1 and J is TRBJ2-3; TRBD2 aligns across 8 bases. This CDR3 comprises 16 residues. CDR1 MGHRA and CDR2 YSYEKL come from the germline V gene. Trimming took 4 bases from V and 1 from J; bases not matched to a gene: 7. CDR3: CASSLRLASGTDTQYF. The CDR3 nucleotides read TGCGCCAGCAGCCTCCGACTAGCGTCCGGCACAGATACGCAGTATTTT.

The rearrangement links TRBV6-5 to TRBJ2-7; 7 bases are shared with TRBD1. This CDR3 has 15 amino acids. V trimming: 2 bases; J trimming: 4 bases; junction bases outside the gene matches: 8. Per the germline V gene, CDR1 is MNHEY and CDR2 is SVGAGI. CDR3 in amino acids: CASSYTLAGGYEQYF. CDR3 DNA: TGTGCCAGCAGTTACACCCTGGCAGGGGGATACGAGCAGTACTTC.

This clone was observed at least ten times. This same CDR3 is encoded by further DNA sequences in the sample. This chain links TRBV7-9 with TRBJ2-5; TRBD2 is a possible D gene (6 bases). Germline values: CDR1 SEHNR, CDR2 FQNEAQ (reference sequence). The V gene lost 3 bases and the J gene lost 1 base, with 15 bases spanning the gap. The CDR3 length is 16 residues. This CDR3 is CASSLGGAGLQETQYF. CDR3 bases: TGTGCCAGCAGCTTGGGTGGGGCGGGACTCCAAGAGACCCAGTACTTC.

This clone has only a few counts. J is TRBJ2-3 and V is TRBV18; 8 bases are shared with TRBD2. Germline V lookup: CDR1 KGHSH, CDR2 LQKENI. The CDR3 is 16 amino acids. The V segment lost 5 bases and the J segment 3 bases; nucleotides outside the gene matches: 10. The CDR3 spells CASSSIPAGATDTQYF. CDR3 DNA sequence: TGTGCCAGCTCATCTATCCCAGCGGGAGCGACAGATACGCAGTATTTT.

This chain connects TRBV3-1 (or the pseudogene TRBV3-2) to TRBJ1-6, with 10 positions matching TRBD1. V lost 2 bases, J lost 16 bases, and 14 bases stayed unmatched. The CDR3 extends over 16 amino acids. Germline CDR1 reads LGHDT; CDR2 reads YNNKEL (reference sequence). The CDR3 DNA reads TGTGCCAGCAGCCAACATTCCGGGACAGGGGCCTCCGCTCTCCACTTT. It specifies CASSQHSGTGASALHF.

The chain carries TRBV6-5 and TRBJ2-5; 7 bases are shared with TRBD1. This CDR3 contains 15 residues. From germline, CDR1 is MNHEY and CDR2 SVGAGI. With V trimmed by 7 bases and J by 5 bases, 13 bases remained unmatched. The CDR3 loop reads CASNGDRAGKETQYF. DNA for the CDR3: TGTGCCAGCAACGGAGACAGGGCTGGGAAGGAGACCCAGTACTTC.

The rearrangement uses TRBV10-3 and TRBJ2-7, with 15 bases aligning to TRBD2. With V trimmed by 7 bases and J by 6 bases, 10 bases remained unmatched. Germline assignment: CDR1 ENHRY and CDR2 SYGVKD. CDR3 length equals 16 residues. The CDR3: CAITGLAGGTPTEQYF. CDR3 sequence (DNA): TGTGCCATCACAGGACTAGCGGGGGGGACTCCTACCGAGCAGTACTTC.

This chain connects TRBV5-6 to TRBJ2-3, with 10 bases matching TRBD2. This CDR3 region has 15 residues. J gave up 5 bases and V 4 bases, and 7 bases lay outside the gene matches. Germline loops: CDR1 SGHDT, CDR2 YYEEEE. The chain's CDR3 is CASSRAGGHEDTQYF. The CDR3 nucleotides are TGTGCCAGCAGCCGAGCGGGGGGGCACGAAGATACGCAGTATTTT. The full variable domain, completed using reference TRBV5-6 and TRBJ2-3, is DAGVTQSPTHLIKTRGQQVTLRCSPKSGHDTVSWYQQALGQGPQFIFQYYEEEERQRGNFPDRFSGHQFPNYSSELNVNALLLGDSALYLCASSRAGGHEDTQYFGPGTRLTVL.

This chain links TRBV3-1 (or the pseudogene TRBV3-2) with TRBJ2-2, with 7 bases fitting TRBD2. V trimming: 5 bases; J trimming: 4 bases; junction bases outside the gene matches: 7. CDR3 length: 15 residues. Germline CDR1 is LGHDT and CDR2 is YNNKEL (reference sequence). CDR3 nucleotides: TGTGCCAGCAGCTACGGGTGGGAGGGCACCGGGGAGCTGTTTTTT. Translation gives CASSYGWEGTGELFF.